What follows describes a single TCR beta chain. Its antigen is undetermined. These data are taken from a study of T cells in localized non-small cell lung cancer. Overall study findings and caveats: Higher blood T cell density went with longer overall survival.

The protocol was immunoSEQ multiplex PCR, while the TCRdb copy is restricted to in-frame clones and leaves out a portion. The top ten hold roughly 13% of the sample, which has about 79,000 clones, 84% seen once. Trimming took 4 bases from V and 0 from J; bases not matched to a gene: 2. This CDR3 contains 14 residues. Germline CDR1 SGHNT, CDR2 YYREEE (reference sequence). V gene TRBV5-4 combines with J gene TRBJ2-3; 7 nucleotides line up with TRBD1. The sample consisted of peripheral blood, taken before any cancer treatment. The source is a female donor of 60 years or more with stage I lung adenocarcinoma. CDR3 region: CASSRTGSTDTQYF. As DNA, the CDR3 is TGTGCCAGCAGCAGGACAGGCAGCACAGATACGCAGTATTTT.